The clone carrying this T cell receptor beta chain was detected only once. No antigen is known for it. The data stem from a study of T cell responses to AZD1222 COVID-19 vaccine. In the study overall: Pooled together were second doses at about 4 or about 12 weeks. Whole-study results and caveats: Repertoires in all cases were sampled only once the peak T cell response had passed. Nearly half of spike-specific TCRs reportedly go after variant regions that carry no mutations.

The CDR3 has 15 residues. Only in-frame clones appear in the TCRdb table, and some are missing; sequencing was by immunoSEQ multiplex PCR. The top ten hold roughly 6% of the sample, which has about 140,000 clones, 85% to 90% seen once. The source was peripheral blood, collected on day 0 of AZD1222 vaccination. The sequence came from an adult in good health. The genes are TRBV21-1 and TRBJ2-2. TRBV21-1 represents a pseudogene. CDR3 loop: CASSKGDRRTGELFF. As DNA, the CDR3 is TGTGCCAGCAGCAAGGGGGACCGCCGGACCGGGGAGCTGTTTTTT.